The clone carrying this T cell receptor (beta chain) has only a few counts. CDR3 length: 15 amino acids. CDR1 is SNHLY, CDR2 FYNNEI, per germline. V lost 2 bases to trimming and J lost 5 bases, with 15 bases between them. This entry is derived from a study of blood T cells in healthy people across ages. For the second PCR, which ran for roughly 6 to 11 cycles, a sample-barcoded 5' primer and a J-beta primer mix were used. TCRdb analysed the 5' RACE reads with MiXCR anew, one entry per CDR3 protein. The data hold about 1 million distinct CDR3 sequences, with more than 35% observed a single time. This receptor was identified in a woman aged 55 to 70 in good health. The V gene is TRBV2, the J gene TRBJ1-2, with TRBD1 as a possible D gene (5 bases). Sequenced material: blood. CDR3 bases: TGTGCCAGCAGTGAAAGGGGAGGTGGAGGTTATGGCTACACCTTC. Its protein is CASSERGGGGYGYTF. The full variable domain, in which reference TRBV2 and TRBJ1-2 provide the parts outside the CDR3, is EPEVTQTPSHQVTQMGQEVILRCVPISNHLYFYWYRQILGQKVEFLVSFYNNEISEKSEIFDDQFSVERPDGSNFTLKIRSTKLEDSAMYFCASSERGGGGYGYTFGSGTRLTVV.